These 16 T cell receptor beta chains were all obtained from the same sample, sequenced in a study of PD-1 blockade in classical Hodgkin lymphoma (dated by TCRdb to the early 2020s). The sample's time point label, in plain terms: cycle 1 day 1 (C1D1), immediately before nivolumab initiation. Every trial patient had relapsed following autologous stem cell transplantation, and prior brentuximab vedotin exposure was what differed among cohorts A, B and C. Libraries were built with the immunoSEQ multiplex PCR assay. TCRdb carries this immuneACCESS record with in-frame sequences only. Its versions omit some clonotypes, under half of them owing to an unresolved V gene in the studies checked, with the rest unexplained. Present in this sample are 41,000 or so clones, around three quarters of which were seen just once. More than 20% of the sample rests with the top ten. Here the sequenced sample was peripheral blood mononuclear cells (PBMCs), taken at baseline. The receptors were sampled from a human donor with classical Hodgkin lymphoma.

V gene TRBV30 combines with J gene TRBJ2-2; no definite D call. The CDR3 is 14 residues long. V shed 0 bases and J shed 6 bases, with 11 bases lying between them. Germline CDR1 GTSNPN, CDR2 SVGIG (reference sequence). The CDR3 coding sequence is TGTGCCTGGAGTGTACTTTTACTCTCCGGGGAGCTGTTTTTT. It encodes CAWSVLLLSGELFF.

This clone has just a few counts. The CDR3 region has the DNA TGTGCCAGCAGTTCCACCCCCGGGACAGTTTCCTACAATGAGCAGTTCTTC. Its protein product is CASSSTPGTVSYNEQFF. V and J are TRBV27 and TRBJ2-1; TRBD1 agrees at 7 bases. Germline CDR1 MNHEY, CDR2 SMNVEV (reference sequence). This CDR3 has 17 residues. Trimming removed 4 bases from V and 1 base from J; junction bases left unmatched: 10.

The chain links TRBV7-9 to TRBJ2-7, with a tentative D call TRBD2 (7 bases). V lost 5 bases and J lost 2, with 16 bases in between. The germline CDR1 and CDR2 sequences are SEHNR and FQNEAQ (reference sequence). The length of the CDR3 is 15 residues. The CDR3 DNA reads TGTGCCAGCAGCCAAGGGGGGGGACGGACCTACGAGCAGTACTTC. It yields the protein CASSQGGGRTYEQYF.

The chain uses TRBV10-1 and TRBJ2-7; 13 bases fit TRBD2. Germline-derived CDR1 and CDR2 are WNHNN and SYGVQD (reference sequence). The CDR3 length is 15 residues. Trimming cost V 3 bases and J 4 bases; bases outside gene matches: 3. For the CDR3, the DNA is TGCGCCAGCAGTGAACTAGCGGGAGGGCCTTACGAGCAGTACTTC. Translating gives CASSELAGGPYEQYF.

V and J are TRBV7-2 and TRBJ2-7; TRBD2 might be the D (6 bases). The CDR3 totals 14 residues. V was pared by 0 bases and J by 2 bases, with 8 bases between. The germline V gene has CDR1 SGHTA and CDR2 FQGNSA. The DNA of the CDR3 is TGTGCCAGCAGCTTAGCGGGAGGTGCCTACGAGCAGTACTTC. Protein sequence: CASSLAGGAYEQYF.

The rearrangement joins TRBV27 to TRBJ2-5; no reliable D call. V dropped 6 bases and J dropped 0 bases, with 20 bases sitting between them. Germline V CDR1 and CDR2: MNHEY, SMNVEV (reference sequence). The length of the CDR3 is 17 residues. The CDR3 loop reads CASSRRPPRAYQETQYF. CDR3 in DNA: TGTGCCAGCAGCCGTCGACCACCCAGAGCGTACCAAGAGACCCAGTACTTC.

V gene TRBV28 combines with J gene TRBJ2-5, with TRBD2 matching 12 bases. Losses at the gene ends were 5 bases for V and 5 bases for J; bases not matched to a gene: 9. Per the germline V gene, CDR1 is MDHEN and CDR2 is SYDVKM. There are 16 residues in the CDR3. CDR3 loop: CASSRVRLAGEETQYF. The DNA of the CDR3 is TGTGCCAGCAGTCGCGTTAGACTAGCGGGAGAGGAGACCCAGTACTTC.

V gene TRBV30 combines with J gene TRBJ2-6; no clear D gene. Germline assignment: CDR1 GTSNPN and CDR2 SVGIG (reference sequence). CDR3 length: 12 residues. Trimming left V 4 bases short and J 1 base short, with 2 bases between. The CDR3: CAWISGANVLTF. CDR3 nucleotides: TGTGCCTGGATATCTGGGGCCAACGTCCTGACTTTC.

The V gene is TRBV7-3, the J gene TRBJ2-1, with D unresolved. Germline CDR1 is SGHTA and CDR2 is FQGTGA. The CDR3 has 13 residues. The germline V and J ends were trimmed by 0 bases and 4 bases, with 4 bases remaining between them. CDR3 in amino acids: CASSLTGYNEQFF. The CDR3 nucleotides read TGTGCCAGCAGCTTAACAGGGTACAATGAGCAGTTCTTC. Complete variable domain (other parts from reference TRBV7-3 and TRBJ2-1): GAGVSQTPSNKVTEKGKYVELRCDPISGHTALYWYRQSLGQGPEFLIYFQGTGAADDSGLPNDRFFAVRPEGSVSTLKIQRTERGDSAVYLCASSLTGYNEQFFGPGTRLTVL.

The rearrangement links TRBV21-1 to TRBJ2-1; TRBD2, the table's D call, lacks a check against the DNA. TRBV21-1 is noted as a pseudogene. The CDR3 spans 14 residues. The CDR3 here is CASSPAWQRHHLFF. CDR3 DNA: TGTGCCAGCAGCCCGGCCTGGCAGCGTCATCACCTGTTCTTC.

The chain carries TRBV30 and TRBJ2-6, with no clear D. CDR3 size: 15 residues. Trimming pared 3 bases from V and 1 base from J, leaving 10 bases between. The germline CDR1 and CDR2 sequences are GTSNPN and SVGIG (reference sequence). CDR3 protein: CAWRVMLSGANVLTF. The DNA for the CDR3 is TGTGCCTGGAGGGTGATGCTTTCTGGGGCCAACGTCCTGACTTTC.

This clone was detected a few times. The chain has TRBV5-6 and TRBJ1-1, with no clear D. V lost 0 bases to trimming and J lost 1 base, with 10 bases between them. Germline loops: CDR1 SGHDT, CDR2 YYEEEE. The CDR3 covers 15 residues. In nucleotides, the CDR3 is TGTGCCAGCAGCTTGGTATCGTCCCAGAACACTGAAGCTTTCTTT. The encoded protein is CASSLVSSQNTEAFF.

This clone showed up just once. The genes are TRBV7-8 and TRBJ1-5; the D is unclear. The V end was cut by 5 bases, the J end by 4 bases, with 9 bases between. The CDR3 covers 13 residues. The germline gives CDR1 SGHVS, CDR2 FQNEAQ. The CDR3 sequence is CASSKLGNQPQHF. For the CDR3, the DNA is TGTGCCAGCAGCAAGTTGGGTAATCAGCCCCAGCATTTT.

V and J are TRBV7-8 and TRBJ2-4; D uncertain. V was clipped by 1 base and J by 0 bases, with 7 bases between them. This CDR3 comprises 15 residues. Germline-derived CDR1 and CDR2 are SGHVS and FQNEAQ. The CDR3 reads CASSLEGLAKNIQYF. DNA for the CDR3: TGTGCCAGCAGCTTAGAAGGTCTAGCCAAAAACATTCAGTACTTC. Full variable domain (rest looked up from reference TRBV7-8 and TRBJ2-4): GAGVSQSPRYKVAKRGQDVALRCDPISGHVSLFWYQQALGQGPEFLTYFQNEAQLDKSGLPSDRFFAERPEGSVSTLKIQRTQQEDSAVYLCASSLEGLAKNIQYFGAGTRLSVL.

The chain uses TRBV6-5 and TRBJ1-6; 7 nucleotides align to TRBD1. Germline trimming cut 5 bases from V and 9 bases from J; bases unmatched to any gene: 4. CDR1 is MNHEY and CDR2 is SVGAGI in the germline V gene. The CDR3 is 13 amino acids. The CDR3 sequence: CASSPGGASPLHF. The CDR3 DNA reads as TGTGCCAGCAGTCCAGGGGGAGCTTCACCCCTCCACTTT.

This CDR3 reads CASSLSPNEKLFF. The CDR3 DNA is TGTGCCAGCAGCTTAAGCCCTAATGAAAAACTGTTTTTT. This chain connects TRBV7-6 to TRBJ1-4, with unresolved D. V was cut by 2 bases and J by 3 bases, with 4 bases left in between. Looked up from germline, CDR1 is SGHVS and CDR2 is FNYEAQ. CDR3 length: 13 residues.